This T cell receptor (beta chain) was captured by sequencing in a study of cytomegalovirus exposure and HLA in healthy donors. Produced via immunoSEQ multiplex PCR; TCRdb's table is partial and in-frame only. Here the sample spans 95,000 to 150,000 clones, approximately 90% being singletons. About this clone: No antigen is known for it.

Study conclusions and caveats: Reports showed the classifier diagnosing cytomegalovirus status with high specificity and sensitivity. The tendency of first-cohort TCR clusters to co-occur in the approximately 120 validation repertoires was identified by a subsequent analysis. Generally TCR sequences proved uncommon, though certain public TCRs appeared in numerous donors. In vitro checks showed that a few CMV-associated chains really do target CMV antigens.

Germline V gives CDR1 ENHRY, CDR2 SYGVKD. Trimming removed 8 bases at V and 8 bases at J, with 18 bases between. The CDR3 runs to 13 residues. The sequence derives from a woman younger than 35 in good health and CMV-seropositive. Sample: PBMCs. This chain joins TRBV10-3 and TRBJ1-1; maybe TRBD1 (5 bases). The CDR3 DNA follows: TGTGCCATCGGGGGGACTCAGGGTAGCGAAGCTTTCTTT. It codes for CAIGGTQGSEAFF.